Listed below are T cell receptor beta chains from one sample, sequenced in a study of T cell changes during pregnancy in multiple sclerosis. Profiling relied on immunoSEQ multiplex PCR, and the TCRdb table lists in-frame clones only, not all of them. The table has roughly 100,000 clones, 90% seen once. The sequenced sample was peripheral blood, obtained in the second trimester of pregnancy. The receptors were sampled from a female donor in good health, enrolled as a control in a pregnancy study. CDR3s include the opening cysteine and the closing phenylalanine or tryptophan. The D gene is left open where the match is weak.

14	TRBV5-8	-	TRBJ2-4	CASSLAGVRDIQYF
13	TRBV6-6	-	TRBJ1-2	CASIGGRVVGYTF
14	TRBV30	TRBD2	TRBJ2-7	CAWRLRLAGYEQYF
16	TRBV9	-	TRBJ2-7	CASSVEGWGGRGEQYF
12	TRBV9	-	TRBJ2-3	CASSRTTDTQYF
14	TRBV6-5	TRBD1	TRBJ1-2	CASSYDRVRGGYTF
15	TRBV28	TRBD1	TRBJ1-2	CASSIPDRGVRGYTF
14	TRBV2	-	TRBJ2-2	CASQGADPTGELFF
16	TRBV18	TRBD2	TRBJ2-5	CASSQTLAGGLETQYF
12	TRBV7-2	-	TRBJ2-7	CASSLSGSEQYF
17	TRBV28	TRBD1	TRBJ1-5	CASSPLPTGGDDQPQHF
15	TRBV19	TRBD1	TRBJ1-2	CASRRDSTLNYGYTF
13	TRBV5-1	-	TRBJ2-7	CASSLWLIYEQYF
15	TRBV30	TRBD1	TRBJ1-6	CAWSVLGTGASPLHF
14	TRBV6-4	-	TRBJ1-6	CARRRVRSNSPLHF
14	TRBV19	-	TRBJ1-4	CASSGATLSEKLFF
15	TRBV18	-	TRBJ1-4	CASSPRRAYNEKLFF
15	TRBV19	TRBD1	TRBJ2-7	CASNRRAGGAYEQYF
15	TRBV25-1	-	TRBJ1-2	CASSERGGDYMGYTF
15	TRBV4-2	TRBD2	TRBJ2-2	CASSQLGTITGELFF
15	TRBV6-1	TRBD1	TRBJ2-2	CASRTGGENTGELFF
12	TRBV6-1	-	TRBJ2-7	CASNGASYEQYF
19	TRBV15	TRBD1	TRBJ1-4	CATSNLRGQGALSREKLFF
15	TRBV10-2	-	TRBJ1-1	CASSDPSGETAEAFF
14	TRBV5-1	TRBD2	TRBJ2-7	CASGTQGLAGEQYF
14	TRBV5-1	TRBD1	TRBJ1-4	CASSLGTGVEKLFF
15	TRBV7-7	TRBD2	TRBJ2-1	CASSFGLAGYNEQFF
15	TRBV30	TRBD2	TRBJ2-5	CAWNPRGLAEETQYF
13	TRBV6-4	-	TRBJ2-1	CASRQGMNNEQFF
13	TRBV4-3	-	TRBJ2-5	CASSQDLRETQYF
19	TRBV5-1	TRBD2	TRBJ2-3	CASSSLGLAGGSRTDTQYF
13	TRBV6-5	-	TRBJ1-6	CASSPQEVSPLHF
14	TRBV7-2	TRBD1	TRBJ2-7	CASSDRGLSYEQYF
17	TRBV7-9	TRBD1	TRBJ2-1	CASSSGTGPEGVDEQFF
14	TRBV7-6	-	TRBJ1-6	CASSQATEHSPLHF
14	TRBV19	-	TRBJ2-7	CASSAGLGSYEQYF
14	TRBV28	-	TRBJ2-7	CASETGGTSYEQYF
14	TRBV19	-	TRBJ2-3	CASSMIQRGDTQYF
16	TRBV4-3	TRBD2	TRBJ2-1	CASSQVSSGIYNEQFF
16	TRBV5-6	TRBD1	TRBJ1-2	CASSFYGTGVNYGYTF
15	TRBV7-6	TRBD1	TRBJ1-2	CASSPGTGASQGYTF
19	TRBV6-1	-	TRBJ2-1	CASSEKQVGRTQDYNEQFF
17	TRBV18	-	TRBJ1-5	CASSPPWGGGSNQPQHF
14	TRBV5-8	-	TRBJ2-7	CASSFTGLYYEQYF
13	TRBV6-5	-	TRBJ2-7	CASSLADGYEQYF
16	TRBV2	TRBD2	TRBJ2-7	CASRGLAGAVSYEQYF
16	TRBV15	TRBD1	TRBJ1-4	CATSYGQGVTNEKLFF
14	TRBV18	-	TRBJ2-3	CASSPNTGTDTQYF
14	TRBV6-6	-	TRBJ1-2	CASSYERLSYGYTF
15	TRBV30	TRBD2	TRBJ2-7	CAMGLAGASSYEQYF
14	TRBV5-4	-	TRBJ1-5	CASSRDGGNQPQHF
16	TRBV2	TRBD2	TRBJ2-5	CASSERAGGFQETQYF
15	TRBV6-6	TRBD2	TRBJ2-5	CASSLAGGRIETQYF
18	TRBV18	-	TRBJ1-5	CASSPTDTGRYSNQPQHF
14	TRBV28	TRBD1	TRBJ1-1	CAITGGGRHTEAFF